This T cell receptor beta chain was captured in a study of blood T cell repertoires in COVID-19 (TCRdb year 2020). Study-wide context: The collaborator samples originated in the United States, Italy and Spain and spanned the acute and convalescent phases of COVID-19. Where available, HLA class I and class II types were taken from metadata supplied by the sample provider and were not determined by assay-based typing. The dataset comprised deeply sampled blood TCRbeta repertoires from subjects exposed to, actively infected with, or recovered from COVID-19. A de-identified subject ID, COVID-19 status, age in years and sex were almost always included in the sample metadata. Samples came from the ongoing ImmuneRACE study (first 160 participants) plus 1,254 subjects from 6 global collaborators. The repertoires were released in a freely available public database intended as a resource for research on the immune response to SARS-CoV-2. The prospective study material was composed of cDNA or gDNA derived from T cells, B-cell-depleted T cells, or PBMCs. What the study reported, not specific to this receptor: How much clinical and demographic metadata was included differed by source and by participant, and the metadata was provided uncurated.

TCRbeta CDR3 regions were amplified from genomic DNA using the immunoSEQ Assay, a bias-controlled multiplex PCR. As for the original processing: Nucleated cell counts per sample were estimated from amplification of reference gene primers within the assay. To quantify the absolute abundance of each unique TCRbeta CDR3 rearrangement, sequence reads were collapsed and filtered. For each sample, productive Simpson clonality was calculated as the square root of Simpson's diversity index over productive rearrangements. The table comes from immuneACCESS by way of TCRdb, which keeps in-frame sequences with V and J called. Part of the clones is missing from these tables; in studies checked, under half for an unresolved V gene and the rest for unknown reasons. V and J calls and clone size are as listed in that table; D and trimming were resolved from the DNA. Counted in this sample were 100,000 to 150,000 clones; around 87% of them appeared once. The ten largest clones capture 3.6% of the sample.

Each collaborating institution followed its own protocols to collect whole blood in K2EDTA tubes. For TCRbeta analysis, collaborators shipped samples as frozen whole blood, isolated PBMCs, or DNA extracted from either of those sample types. In regard to this clone: The specificity of this receptor is unknown. No much larger clone is present one base from it, and per-base qualities are unavailable.

The CDR3 starts with the cysteine, ends with the phenylalanine, and has 12 residues. Just CDR3 DNA is preserved here, 36 bases in frame from base 1. Clipping removes 2 bases from V and 8 bases from J, with 4 as the unmatched junction base count. CDR1 and CDR2, looked up from the germline V gene (reference sequence), are GTSNPN and SVGIG. The V and J segments used are TRBV30 and TRBJ1-2; TRBD1 fits 8 bases in the junction. The source material was peripheral blood. The TCR originated in a woman aged 55-69 years with acute or convalescent COVID-19. This receptor carries the CDR3 CAWSRTGLGYTF. The DNA is as follows: TGTGCCTGGAGTCGGACAGGGCTGGGCTACACCTTC. Where the CDR3 stops, the reference TRBV30 and TRBJ1-2 genes take over; the full variable domain is SQTIHQWPATLVQPVGSPLSLECTVEGTSNPNLYWYRQAAGRGLQLLFYSVGIGQISSEVPQNLSASRPQDRQFILSSKKLLLSDSGFYLCAWSRTGLGYTFGSGTRLTVV.